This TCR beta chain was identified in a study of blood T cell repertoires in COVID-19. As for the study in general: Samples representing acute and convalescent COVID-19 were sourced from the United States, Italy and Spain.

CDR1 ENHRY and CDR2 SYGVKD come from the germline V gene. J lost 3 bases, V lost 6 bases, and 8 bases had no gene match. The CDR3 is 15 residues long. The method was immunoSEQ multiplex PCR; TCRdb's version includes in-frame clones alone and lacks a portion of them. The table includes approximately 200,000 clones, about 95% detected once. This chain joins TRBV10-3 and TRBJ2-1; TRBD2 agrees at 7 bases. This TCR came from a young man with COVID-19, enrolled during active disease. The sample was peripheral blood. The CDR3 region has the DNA TGTGCCATCAGCCCCGAAGCGGGGCGCTACAATGAGCAGTTCTTC. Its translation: CAISPEAGRYNEQFF.